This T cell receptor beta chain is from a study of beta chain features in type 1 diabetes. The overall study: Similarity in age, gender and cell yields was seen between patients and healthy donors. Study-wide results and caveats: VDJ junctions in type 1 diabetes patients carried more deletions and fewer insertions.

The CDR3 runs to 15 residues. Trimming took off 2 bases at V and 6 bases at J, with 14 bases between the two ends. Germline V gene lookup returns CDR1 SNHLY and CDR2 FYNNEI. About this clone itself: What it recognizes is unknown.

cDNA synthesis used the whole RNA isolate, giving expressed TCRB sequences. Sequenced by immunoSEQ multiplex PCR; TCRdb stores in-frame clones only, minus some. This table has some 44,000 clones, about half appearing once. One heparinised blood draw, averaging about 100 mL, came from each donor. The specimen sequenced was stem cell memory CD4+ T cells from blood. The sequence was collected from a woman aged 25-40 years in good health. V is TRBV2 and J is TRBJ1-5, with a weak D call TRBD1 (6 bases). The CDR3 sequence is CASSERTAEGQPQHF. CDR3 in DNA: TGTGCCAGCAGTGAACGGACAGCTGAGGGTCAGCCCCAGCATTTT.